This T cell receptor beta chain was observed in a study of T cell changes during pregnancy in multiple sclerosis. V gave up 0 bases and J gave up 3 bases, with 11 bases separating them. Germline V gives CDR1 MGHRA, CDR2 YSYEKL. The CDR3 is 15 residues long. Data came from immunoSEQ multiplex PCR; TCRdb stores just in-frame clones and leaves some out. The top ten hold around 0.48% of the sample, which has some 41,000 clones, 91% seen once. The sample here was CD4+ T cells from peripheral blood mononuclear cells, taken in the third trimester of pregnancy. The clonotype comes from a female donor in good health, enrolled as a control in a pregnancy study. This sequence joins TRBV4-1 and TRBJ1-2; D is possibly TRBD1 (6 bases). Written as DNA, the CDR3 is TGCGCCAGCAGCCAAGATTTTGCAGGGGACTATGGCTACACCTTC. Its translation is CASSQDFAGDYGYTF.